This T cell receptor (beta chain) appears in the sequencing data of a study of CD8 T cells in ankylosing spondylitis. This clonotype appeared many times. No antigen is known for it. TCRdb re-derived calls from the 5' RACE reads in MiXCR, one entry per CDR3 protein. The sample records some 150,000 distinct CDR3 sequences, 10% to 12% being singletons. Trimming stripped 8 bases from V and 1 base from J, with 11 bases between. Germline V gives CDR1 KGHSH, CDR2 LQKENI. The CDR3 length is 13 residues. Broader study findings: Disease-linked clones were reportedly significantly enriched in matched ankylosing spondylitis synovial fluid. Earlier reports found some motif variants in synovial fluid and blood in reactive arthritis.

This rearrangement joins TRBV18 to TRBJ1-1; the D is unclear. Sequencing was done on a sample of blood, either unsorted or a sorted T cell fraction (not recorded which). The receptor's source is a female donor with ankylosing spondylitis or in good health (not recorded which). In nucleotides, the CDR3 is TGTGCCAGCAGCCCCCGAGGGAACACTGAAGCTTTCTTT. It yields the protein CASSPRGNTEAFF.